The clone carrying this T cell receptor beta chain occurred a few times. These data are taken from a study of blood T cell repertoires in COVID-19. Study-level background: Collection of acute and convalescent COVID-19 samples took place in the United States, Italy and Spain. T cells, B-cell-depleted T cells, or PBMCs supplied cDNA or gDNA.

Original analysis: For nucleated cells, counts were estimated from reference gene primer amplification. The assay was immunoSEQ multiplex PCR, and TCRdb's table has in-frame clones only and misses some. The V and J calls and the clone size are those of that table, but D and trimming were determined from the DNA. Of about 55,000 clones listed, almost 85% were seen once; the top ten hold roughly 13%. The CDR3 runs to 14 residues. V was pared by 4 bases and J by 4 bases, with 2 bases of the junction left unmatched. CDR1 and CDR2 from the germline V gene are SEHNR and FQNEAQ (reference sequence). This clonotype was sampled from a human donor in a cohort sampled during active COVID-19. The chain links TRBV7-9 to TRBJ1-2, with 11 bases lining up with TRBD1. Material for sequencing was peripheral blood. CDR3 in DNA: TGTGCCAGCAGCTACGGGACAGGGGGCTATGGCTACACCTTC. As protein: CASSYGTGGYGYTF.